Reported below is one T cell receptor beta chain. This clonotype was counted many times. No antigen is known for it. No base qualities exist here, and no much larger clone lies one base off it. This specimen belongs to a study of regulatory T cells in long-lasting Graves disease (dated by TCRdb to about 2021). General notes on the study: In the newly diagnosed Graves' disease group, patients had been taking antithyroid drugs for less than 3 months. Peripheral blood TCR sequencing and RNA sequencing compared persistent Graves' disease patients with newly diagnosed Graves' disease patients. The study was conducted in China and was registered as a clinical trial. TCR sequencing covered approximately 13 persistent and 20 newly diagnosed Graves' disease patients, 33 samples in total.

What the time point label conveys for this sample: newly diagnosed GD, antithyroid drugs for less than 3 months. For both TCR sequencing and RNA sequencing, RNA was extracted from PBMCs in TRIzol. The diagnosis of Graves' disease was made according to American Thyroid Association guidelines. The patients came from an endocrinology department in Xi'an, China. Each patient gave about 9.1 milliliters of peripheral blood, collected in an EDTA anticoagulant tube. PBMCs were isolated by Ficoll Paque Plus density gradient separation without further T cell sorting. RNA quality was checked with an Agilent 2100 Bioanalyzer and agarose gel, and concentration with a NanoDrop 2000. Receptor libraries were prepared by multiplex PCR. Reads for this sample came from an Illumina HiSeq 4000. iRepertoire HTBI primers and Arm-PCR amplification of CDR3 regions were used to construct TCR beta libraries. Gel purification was performed on PCR products prior to sequencing. The authors processed their data as follows. A total of roughly 67 TRBV and 14 TRBJ segments were identified across samples and were used for gene usage analysis of CDR3 amino acid clonotypes. COPE and FqMerger were used to merge the filtered high-quality paired reads into contigs. BLAST was used to align contigs to IMGT TRBV, TRBD and TRBJ reference genes, and CDR3 was defined according to IMGT. Clonotypes above 0.1% frequency were classified as highly expanded clones. Repertoire diversity was measured by Shannon entropy, and V-J evenness by the Gini coefficient. Public clonotypes were defined as clonotypes shared by more than one individual. Through fastp at Q25 and MiXCR, TCRdb rebuilt clones from the public reads, retaining in-frame beta chains. Rows matching on CDR3 protein sequence are summarized as one entry with the most common DNA and genes. None of the V and J calls come from the authors' own analysis; TCRdb made them. The sample data list roughly 410,000 distinct CDR3 sequences, and approximately 16% of these were observed just once. Approximately 7.8% of the sample is in the top ten clones.

The CDR3, from cysteine to phenylalanine, totals 22 residues. Only the CDR3 region is kept as DNA, spanning 66 bases read in frame from base 1. Trimmed from V: 0 bases; trimmed from J: 2 bases; junction bases lacking a gene match: 17. In the germline V gene, CDR1 corresponds to SGHTA and CDR2 to FQGTGA. Points the paper makes about the study in general: The authors noted that the small sample size was a limitation that may lower accuracy. TRBV28, TRBJ1-2 and TRBJ2-5 were preferentially used in persistent disease, while TRBV20-1 and TRBJ2-1 were favored in newly diagnosed disease. Persistent patients shared more public clonotypes among themselves (around 3,000) than newly diagnosed patients did (more than 950). Sequencing and analysis were restricted to the TCR beta chain. Persistent Graves' disease patients showed lower TCR Shannon entropy and fewer highly expanded clones than newly diagnosed patients, suggesting clonal expansion. Because the primary lesion, thyroid tissue, could not be accessed, the study looked at peripheral blood alone.

These data also formed part of another study, on T cells in Graves' hyperthyroidism and ophthalmopathy. As that second study puts it: Graves' hyperthyroidism was defined as stable when no progression to ophthalmopathy occurred over 18 months of follow-up. The hyperthyroidism patients were between 18 and 65 years old and newly diagnosed, with a disease duration of less than 2 months. The study excluded patients with uncontrolled infections, other autoimmune diseases, pregnancy or lactation. Diagnoses were established on the basis of clinical symptoms, serum thyroxine and TRAb, thyroid ultrasound, and orbital computed tomography. For the first round of RT-PCR on the TCR CDR3, the HTBI primer set was used together with the Qiagen OneStep RT-PCR kit. Most expanded thyroid clonotypes (frequency above 0.001) were also found in blood, which suggests that blood repertoires may mirror thyroid immune responses. A 13 V-J signature model separated ophthalmopathy from stable hyperthyroidism, with about 90% sensitivity and 81.08% specificity in cross-validation and 80%/75% in testing. In validation, the model predicted progression to ophthalmopathy with approximately 71% sensitivity and less than 75% specificity, a median of about six months before onset. To identify distinguishing TCR V-J signatures, a discovery cohort of roughly 100 patients was used, comprising some 43 with Graves' ophthalmopathy and around 57 with stable Graves' hyperthyroidism. Prospective prediction of ophthalmopathy was tested in an independent validation cohort of 18 to 20 hyperthyroidism patients and 17 patients who later progressed to ophthalmopathy. The 95 to 100 discovery patients were randomly divided into training and test sets at a 7:3 ratio. In addition, the study compared T-cell repertoires in thyroid tissue and in blood from five to seven Graves' hyperthyroidism patients. After sampling, hyperthyroidism patients received methimazole starting at 30 mg daily, and ophthalmopathy patients received high-dose intravenous methylprednisolone. The libraries were constructed in a second round of multiplex PCR and then size-selected and purified. Paired-end sequencing of the libraries was performed with 100 bp reads on an Illumina HiSeq2000. SOAPnuke was used to process the raw data, with reads discarded if the reads contained adapters or uncalled bases, had a mean Phred below 15, or lacked an exact constant-primer or identifier match. COPE v1.2.5 was used to merge high-quality paired reads, and clonotypes were defined as unique nucleotide sequences. Clonotypes were aligned to IMGT TRBV, TRBD and TRBJ reference segments using MiTCR v1.1. The analysis was restricted to V-J combinations with a frequency above 0.0001, which together covered about 99% of the repertoires. The TCS score was defined as F50 (clonal expansion) divided by E x V (chaos), with BLOSUM62-based TCRdist calculated between CDR3 peptides within each V-J. Welch's t-statistics and random forest reduced around 520 V-J features to fewer than 15, which were used in a naive Bayes classifier (R e1071). Sample size was not statistically predetermined, and blinding of investigators to group allocation was not performed. The paper reports TCR Vbeta CDR3 sequencing of over 130 peripheral blood samples: 43 ophthalmopathy, roughly 74 hyperthyroidism and around 17 progressor patients.

The chain employs TRBV7-3 and TRBJ2-3; TRBD2 fits 13 bases in the junction. The clonotype was recovered from a woman in her 40s with Graves disease. Donor details come from another sample of the same person, matched by shared clones. The sequencing here drew on peripheral blood mononuclear cells (PBMCs), taken at new diagnosis, from a patient treated with antithyroid drugs. The CDR3 amino acid sequence is: CASSLTRPGKMGLAGSTDTQYF. The nucleotide sequence reads as follows: TGTGCCAGCAGCTTAACTAGGCCGGGCAAAATGGGACTAGCGGGGTCCACAGATACGCAGTATTTT.